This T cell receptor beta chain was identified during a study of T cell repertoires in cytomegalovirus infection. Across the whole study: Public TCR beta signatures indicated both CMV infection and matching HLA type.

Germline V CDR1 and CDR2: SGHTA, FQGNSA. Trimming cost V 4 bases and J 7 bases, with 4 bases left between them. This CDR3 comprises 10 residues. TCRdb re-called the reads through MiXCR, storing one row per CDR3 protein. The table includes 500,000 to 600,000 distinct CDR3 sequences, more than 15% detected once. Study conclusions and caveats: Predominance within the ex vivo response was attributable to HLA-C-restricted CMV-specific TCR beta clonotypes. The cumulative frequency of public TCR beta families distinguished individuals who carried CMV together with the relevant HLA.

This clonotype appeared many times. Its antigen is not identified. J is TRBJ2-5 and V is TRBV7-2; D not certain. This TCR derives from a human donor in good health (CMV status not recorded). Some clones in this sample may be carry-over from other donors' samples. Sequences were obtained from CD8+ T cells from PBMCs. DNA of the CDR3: TGTGCCAGCAGCTCAGGGACCCAGTACTTC. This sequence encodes CASSSGTQYF.